The 25 T cell receptor beta chains in this list originate from one sample, sequenced in a study of response to subunit inactivated influenza vaccine (dated by TCRdb to the late 2010s). The library was produced with RT-PCR. Sequenced on an Illumina HiSeq 2500. In-frame beta chains were kept once TCRdb had trimmed the public reads at Q25 with fastp and called clones with MiXCR. Each entry is one CDR3 protein sequence, shown with its most common DNA and genes. The sample yields more than 450,000 distinct CDR3 sequences; about 11% were counted once. More than 9.5% of the sample is in the top ten clones. This same sample was also taken into another study, of T cells expressing NK-cell markers. Drawing on the second study: TCR beta cDNA libraries were prepared using 5'RACE template switching, which introduced a universal primer site and unique molecular identifiers.

This material consisted of PBMCs from blood, taken on the day of vaccination. The receptors shown here come from a man in his forties or fifties who received an inactivated influenza vaccine. Donor details come from another sample of the same person, matched by shared clones.

This chain uses TRBV10-3 with TRBJ2-7; 8 nucleotides line up with TRBD2. The CDR3 length is 13 residues. V shed 8 bases and J 1 base; nucleotides not matched to a gene: 4. Germline V gives CDR1 ENHRY, CDR2 SYGVKD. The CDR3 nucleotides are TGTGCCATCTGGAGCGGGGGATCCTACGAGCAGTACTTC. Translation: CAIWSGGSYEQYF.

This clonotype was detected only a few times. The rearrangement joins TRBV4-2 to TRBJ2-7; D is unresolved. CDR3 length equals 15 residues. V was cut by 0 bases and J by 1 base, with 10 bases left in between. The germline gives CDR1 LGHNA, CDR2 YNFKEQ. CDR3 bases: TGTGCCAGCAGCCAAGATTTGGGCACGTCCTACGAGCAGTACTTC. This codes for CASSQDLGTSYEQYF.

This clonotype came up a few times. The chain has TRBV20-1 and TRBJ2-7; 12 nucleotides match TRBD1. CDR1 is DFQATT, CDR2 SNEGSKA, per germline (reference sequence). The CDR3 totals 18 residues. Germline trimming cut 3 bases from V and 3 bases from J; bases unmatched to any gene: 15. Written as DNA, the CDR3 is TGCAGTGCTAGTTTCGGGACAGGGGGCTCTCGATCCCTCTACGAGCAGTACTTC. This encodes CSASFGTGGSRSLYEQYF.

The chain employs TRBV6-5 and TRBJ2-7; D assignment may be TRBD1 or TRBD2 (5 bases each). The CDR3 runs to 16 residues. Between the trimmed V and J ends, which lost 0 bases and 5 bases, there was a span of 17 bases. From germline, CDR1 is MNHEY and CDR2 SVGAGI. DNA for the CDR3: TGTGCCAGCAGTTACTCGCAGGGAAGCGGCCGCCACGAGCAGTACTTC. It translates to CASSYSQGSGRHEQYF.

Only a few counts were recorded for this clonotype. The rearrangement uses TRBV5-1 and TRBJ2-7, with D hard to call. CDR1 and CDR2 (germline): SGHRS, YFSETQ. V lost 0 bases, J lost 2 bases, and 9 bases lay in between. The length of the CDR3 is 14 residues. The chain's CDR3 is CASSLGASPYEQYF. CDR3 nucleotides: TGCGCCAGCAGCTTGGGGGCTTCCCCCTACGAGCAGTACTTC.

V gene TRBV28 combines with J gene TRBJ2-7; D is perhaps TRBD1 (6 bases). Germline V gene data show CDR1 as MDHEN and CDR2 as SYDVKM. The V gene lost 6 bases and the J gene lost 0 bases, with 12 bases spanning the gap. The CDR3 loop spans 14 amino acids. The CDR3: CASRTGTSSYEQYF. In DNA, the CDR3 is TGTGCCAGCAGGACCGGGACATCCTCCTACGAGCAGTACTTC.

This clonotype was counted between two and nine times. The chain uses TRBV11-1 and TRBJ2-2, with 13 bases that match TRBD2. Germline V gene sequence: CDR1 SGHAT, CDR2 FQDESV (reference sequence). Trimming at V came to 5 bases and at J to 7 bases, leaving 13 bases not matched to a gene. The CDR3 extends over 18 amino acids. CDR3 sequence reads: CASSIYAGLAGMDGELFF. Here the CDR3 DNA reads TGTGCCAGCAGCATATATGCGGGACTAGCGGGAATGGACGGGGAGCTGTTTTTT.

This clonotype showed up just a few times. V gene TRBV20-1 combines with J gene TRBJ1-6, with TRBD1 identical over 7 bases. The V segment lost 3 bases and the J segment 6 bases; nucleotides outside the gene matches: 2. Germline V gene sequence: CDR1 DFQATT, CDR2 SNEGSKA (reference sequence). The CDR3 contains 13 residues. CDR3 residues: CSARGQFNSPLHF. The CDR3 bases are TGCAGTGCTAGGGGACAGTTTAATTCACCCCTCCACTTT.

In this sample, this clonotype turned up a few times. The chain combines TRBV30 with TRBJ2-1; 10 bases match TRBD2. This CDR3 spans 15 amino acids. J gave up 9 bases and V 1 base, and 9 bases lay outside the gene matches. Germline assignment: CDR1 GTSNPN and CDR2 SVGIG (reference sequence). The CDR3: CAWSGGASGSLEQFF. The CDR3 nucleotides read TGTGCCTGGAGTGGGGGTGCTAGCGGGAGTCTTGAGCAGTTCTTC.

There are many counts of this clonotype. The chain has TRBV29-1 and TRBJ1-1; D gene uncertain. Trimming pared 6 bases from V and 8 bases from J, leaving 4 bases between. Germline loops: CDR1 SQVTM, CDR2 ANQGSEA. The CDR3 extends over 8 amino acids. The CDR3 DNA is TGCAGCGTAGCAGAAGCTTTCTTT. Translated, it gives CSVAEAFF.

V is TRBV28 and J is TRBJ1-2, with D perhaps matching TRBD1 (5 bases). V lost 7 bases, J lost 6 bases, and 15 bases lay in between. The CDR3 loop spans 13 amino acids. Germline-derived CDR1 and CDR2 are MDHEN and SYDVKM. CDR3 loop: CASTRSGGNGYTF. The CDR3 DNA reads TGTGCCAGCACCCGGTCGGGGGGGAATGGCTACACCTTC.

This rearrangement joins TRBV20-1 to TRBJ2-1; D call uncertain. V was clipped by 1 base and J by 5 bases, with 3 bases between them. Germline-derived CDR1 and CDR2 are DFQATT and SNEGSKA (reference sequence). This CDR3 contains 11 residues. The DNA for the CDR3 is TGCAGTGCTAGAGGACACAATGAGCAGTTCTTC. Translating gives CSARGHNEQFF.

The chain combines TRBV20-1 with TRBJ2-5; 12 bases line up with TRBD2. Trimming removed 0 bases from V and 6 bases from J; junction bases left unmatched: 14. Germline CDR1 is DFQATT and CDR2 is SNEGSKA (reference sequence). The CDR3 is 18 residues long. The CDR3 DNA reads TGCAGTGCTAGAGATTTAAAGACCCTAGCGGGAGGGGGCAAGACCCAGTACTTC. It specifies CSARDLKTLAGGGKTQYF.

The rearrangement joins TRBV5-1 to TRBJ2-2; a possible D gene is TRBD1 (5 bases). This CDR3 comprises 16 residues. Germline loops: CDR1 SGHRS, CDR2 YFSETQ. V gave up 4 bases and J gave up 3 bases, with 16 bases separating them. Written as DNA, the CDR3 is TGCGCCAGCAGCCCCTCACCAGGGTCAGACACCGGGGAGCTGTTTTTT. Translated, it gives CASSPSPGSDTGELFF.

This clonotype has more than one count but fewer than ten. The chain has TRBV11-2 and TRBJ2-3; tentatively, D is TRBD2 (6 bases). The CDR3 loop spans 17 amino acids. With 2 bases removed from V and 10 bases from J, the gap between germline ends came to 25 bases. Germline V gene sequence: CDR1 SGHAT, CDR2 FQNNGV. The CDR3 DNA reads TGTGCCAGCAGCTTAATCAGTGGACGGGGGTACTACGCGGCGCAGTATTTT. This encodes CASSLISGRGYYAAQYF.

The rearrangement links TRBV18 to TRBJ2-1; no reliable D call. V was shortened by 2 bases and J by 0 bases, with 8 bases between the two germline ends. This CDR3 has 15 amino acids. Germline CDR1 reads KGHSH; CDR2 reads LQKENI. The CDR3 reads CASSPRDGSYNEQFF. The CDR3 nucleotides read TGTGCCAGCTCACCAAGGGATGGCTCCTACAATGAGCAGTTCTTC.

This clonotype was seen a few times. The chain links TRBV7-9 to TRBJ2-2; D unclear. The CDR3 runs to 16 residues. CDR1 and CDR2 from the germline V gene are SEHNR and FQNEAQ (reference sequence). Trimming pared 0 bases from V and 3 bases from J, leaving 11 bases between. In DNA, the CDR3 is TGTGCCAGCAGCTTAGCAGGGTACCATTACACCGGGGAGCTGTTTTTT. Translating it yields CASSLAGYHYTGELFF.

This sequence joins TRBV12-3 or TRBV12-4 and TRBJ2-1, with 8 positions matching TRBD1. The CDR3 covers 14 residues. V shed 6 bases, J shed 4 bases, and the junction held 5 bases outside the gene matches. CDR3 loop: CASSGTGSYNEQFF. In DNA form, the CDR3 reads TGTGCCAGCAGCGGGACAGGATCTTACAATGAGCAGTTCTTC.

The chain links TRBV18 to TRBJ2-7, with D tentatively TRBD1 or TRBD2 (5 bases each). V was cut by 3 bases and J by 3 bases, with 15 bases left in between. From germline, CDR1 is KGHSH and CDR2 LQKENI. CDR3 size: 15 residues. The CDR3: CASSPGLKRGYEQYF. CDR3 coding DNA: TGTGCCAGCTCACCGGGGCTGAAGAGGGGCTACGAGCAGTACTTC. The whole variable domain, filled in from reference TRBV18 and TRBJ2-7, reads NAGVMQNPRHLVRRRGQEARLRCSPMKGHSHVYWYRQLPEEGLKFMVYLQKENIIDESGMPKERFSAEFPKEGPSILRIQQVVRGDSAAYFCASSPGLKRGYEQYFGPGTRLTVT.

The rearrangement links TRBV7-2 to TRBJ2-5, with D unresolved. Trimming cost V 2 bases and J 5 bases, with 15 bases left between them. Looked up from germline, CDR1 is SGHTA and CDR2 is FQGNSA. The CDR3 has 15 amino acids. In nucleotides, the CDR3 is TGTGCCAGCAGCTTATCGTCTCATGCTGGGGAGACCCAGTACTTC. It yields the protein CASSLSSHAGETQYF.

The chain has TRBV4-3 and TRBJ1-1; D might be TRBD1 (5 bases). The CDR3 is 17 amino acids. Between the trimmed V and J ends, which lost 0 bases and 0 bases, there was a span of 14 bases. Per the germline V gene, CDR1 is LGHNA and CDR2 is YSLEER. CDR3 DNA sequence: TGCGCCAGCAGCCAAGAGGTCCCCGGGACGGTGAACACTGAAGCTTTCTTT. Protein product: CASSQEVPGTVNTEAFF.

This clonotype was seen ten or more times. The CDR3 protein is CASSFRVIKYQETQYF. The CDR3 DNA reads as TGTGCCAGCAGCTTTCGGGTCATTAAGTACCAAGAGACCCAGTACTTC. This rearrangement joins TRBV11-1 to TRBJ2-5; D unresolved. Between the trimmed V and J ends, which lost 3 bases and 0 bases, there was a span of 14 bases. The CDR3 runs 16 residues. CDR1 and CDR2 from the germline V gene are SGHAT and FQDESV (reference sequence).

This clonotype was found many times. The chain is built from TRBV5-1 and TRBJ2-1; D not resolved. Trimming took 0 bases from V and 7 from J, leaving 11 bases between them. Germline CDR1 SGHRS, CDR2 YFSETQ. The CDR3 sequence is 14 residues long. In DNA form, the CDR3 reads TGCGCCAGCAGCTTGGGCTCCCAAGGAAATGAGCAGTTCTTC. It codes for CASSLGSQGNEQFF.

This clonotype appeared many times. The chain couples TRBV2 to TRBJ2-1; D is perhaps TRBD1 (6 bases). The CDR3 runs 16 residues. From germline, CDR1 is SNHLY and CDR2 FYNNEI. V lost 1 base to trimming and J lost 0 bases, with 10 bases between them. This chain's CDR3 is CASSEGQEISYNEQFF. CDR3 nucleotide sequence: TGTGCCAGCAGTGAAGGACAGGAGATCTCCTACAATGAGCAGTTCTTC.

There are a few counts of this clonotype. The rearrangement joins TRBV5-1 to TRBJ2-1; 7 bases align to TRBD2. This CDR3 is 14 amino acids long. Germline assignment: CDR1 SGHRS and CDR2 YFSETQ. V lost 4 bases, J lost 5 bases, and 6 bases stayed unmatched. The CDR3 loop is CASSVGTINNEQFF. DNA for the CDR3: TGCGCCAGCAGCGTCGGGACTATCAACAATGAGCAGTTCTTC.